Presented here are 29 T cell receptor beta chains from one specimen sequenced in a study of blood T cell repertoires in COVID-19. The data were produced by immunoSEQ multiplex PCR, yet TCRdb's version contains in-frame clones alone and is incomplete. The sample contains about 330,000 clones, about 84% of which appear only once. The sample comprised peripheral blood. Receptors were obtained from a woman aged 45 to 65 with acute or convalescent COVID-19.

The rearrangement uses TRBV28 and TRBJ2-3, with 9 positions matching TRBD1. Trimming cost V 4 bases and J 7 bases; bases outside gene matches: 9. CDR3 length equals 15 residues. Germline assignment: CDR1 MDHEN and CDR2 SYDVKM. The CDR3: CASSSPGQGYNTQYF. For the CDR3, the DNA is TGTGCCAGCAGTTCCCCGGGACAGGGTTATAATACGCAGTATTTT.

The chain joins TRBV6-1 to TRBJ1-4; tentatively, D is TRBD1 (5 bases). The CDR3 has 13 amino acids. The V gene lost 3 bases and the J gene lost 12 bases, with 14 bases spanning the gap. Germline V gene data show CDR1 as MNHNS and CDR2 as SASEGT. In nucleotides, the CDR3 is TGTGCCAGCAGTGACAGGGTGTCGTTGGAACTGTTTTTT. Its translation is CASSDRVSLELFF.

The gene calls are TRBV6-2 or TRBV6-3 and TRBJ1-2; perhaps TRBD1 as D (6 bases). Germline CDR1 reads MNHEY; CDR2 reads SVGEGT. The CDR3 totals 16 residues. V was clipped by 0 bases and J by 4 bases, with 15 bases between them. This CDR3 is CASSYSTAGASYGYTF. CDR3 DNA: TGTGCCAGCAGTTACTCGACGGCAGGGGCGAGCTATGGCTACACCTTC.

This clone has just a few counts. V usage is TRBV7-3 and J usage is TRBJ1-1; the D is unclear. The CDR3 contains 16 residues. Germline-derived CDR1 and CDR2 are SGHTA and FQGTGA. Trimming pared 2 bases from V and 4 bases from J, leaving 17 bases between. In nucleotides, the CDR3 is TGTGCCAGCAGCTTACTCCCCATGGAAGAGGGCACTGAAGCTTTCTTT. Translating it yields CASSLLPMEEGTEAFF.

This clone was detected a few times. This chain joins TRBV9 and TRBJ2-3; D is possibly TRBD2 (5 bases). V was cut by 0 bases and J by 4 bases, with 9 bases left in between. The CDR3 runs 14 residues. Per the germline V gene, CDR1 is SGDLS and CDR2 is YYNGEE. CDR3 sequence: CASSVAPGADTQYF. The CDR3 region has the DNA TGTGCCAGCAGCGTAGCTCCCGGGGCAGATACGCAGTATTTT.

The V call is TRBV4-1, the J call TRBJ2-7; D is unresolved. CDR3 length: 14 amino acids. Per the germline V gene, CDR1 is MGHRA and CDR2 is YSYEKL. V shed 0 bases and J shed 3 bases, with 9 bases lying between them. The CDR3 sequence: CASSQDVQRYEQYF. The CDR3 nucleotides are TGCGCCAGCAGCCAAGATGTGCAGCGCTACGAGCAGTACTTC.

The rearrangement links TRBV2 to TRBJ2-7, with 7 bases matching TRBD1. Germline lookup yields CDR1 SNHLY and CDR2 FYNNEI. V gave up 8 bases and J gave up 3 bases; unmatched junction bases: 13. CDR3 length equals 15 residues. CDR3 amino acids: CASQGMGQRSYEQYF. In nucleotides, the CDR3 is TGTGCCAGCCAGGGGATGGGACAGAGAAGCTACGAGCAGTACTTC.

This clone was seen a handful of times. The rearrangement joins TRBV28 to TRBJ2-3; 8 positions match TRBD2. The J segment lost 6 bases and the V segment lost 9 bases, leaving 14 bases of the junction unmatched. Germline loops: CDR1 MDHEN, CDR2 SYDVKM. This CDR3 is built from 15 residues. This CDR3 is CASPPASGSWDTQYF. The DNA for the CDR3 is TGTGCCAGTCCACCCGCGAGCGGGAGCTGGGATACGCAGTATTTT.

This clone has only a few counts. The chain combines TRBV28 with TRBJ1-3; the match to TRBD1 covers 7 bases. Germline V gene data show CDR1 as MDHEN and CDR2 as SYDVKM. V shed 0 bases and J 2 bases; nucleotides not matched to a gene: 1. CDR3 length equals 15 residues. CDR3 sequence: CASSLWQGAGNTIYF. Written as DNA, the CDR3 is TGTGCCAGCAGTTTATGGCAGGGGGCTGGAAACACCATATATTTT.

V usage is TRBV28 and J usage is TRBJ2-7, with a possible D match to TRBD2 (5 bases). CDR3 length equals 13 residues. CDR1 is MDHEN and CDR2 is SYDVKM in the germline V gene. Trimming removed 6 bases from V and 4 bases from J, with 13 bases in between. CDR3 in amino acids: CASRRAGGYEQYF. The CDR3 DNA reads TGTGCCAGCAGGCGGGCGGGCGGGTACGAGCAGTACTTC. Full variable domain (outside the CDR3, taken from reference TRBV28 and TRBJ2-7): DVKVTQSSRYLVKRTGEKVFLECVQDMDHENMFWYRQDPGLGLRLIYFSYDVKMKEKGDIPEGYSVSREKKERFSLILESASTNQTSMYLCASRRAGGYEQYFGPGTRLTVT.

The chain has TRBV18 and TRBJ2-4; a weak D match, TRBD2 (5 bases). The CDR3 consists of 17 residues. V was shortened by 3 bases and J by 4 bases, with 19 bases between the two germline ends. From germline, CDR1 is KGHSH and CDR2 LQKENI. The CDR3 spells CASSPPLGETNKNIQYF. The CDR3 DNA reads as TGTGCCAGCTCACCGCCACTAGGCGAGACTAATAAAAACATTCAGTACTTC.

The rearrangement links TRBV5-1 to TRBJ2-3, with TRBD2 identical over 9 bases. The CDR3 spans 17 residues. V shed 2 bases and J 0 bases; nucleotides not matched to a gene: 7. Germline values: CDR1 SGHRS, CDR2 YFSETQ. Here the CDR3 reads CASSFTGLAPSTDTQYF. In DNA form, the CDR3 reads TGCGCCAGCAGCTTTACGGGACTAGCTCCGAGCACAGATACGCAGTATTTT.

V is TRBV18 and J is TRBJ2-3, with 11 positions matching TRBD2. The germline V gene encodes CDR1 KGHSH and CDR2 LQKENI. This CDR3 region has 20 residues. Trimming at V came to 2 bases and at J to 4 bases, leaving 17 bases not matched to a gene. The CDR3 loop reads CASSPFLPRLLAGVSDTQYF. CDR3 DNA: TGTGCCAGCTCACCATTTCTCCCCCGCCTACTAGCGGGAGTTTCAGATACGCAGTATTTT.

This chain joins TRBV2 and TRBJ1-5; D might be TRBD1 (5 bases). There are 13 residues in the CDR3. V was shortened by 6 bases and J by 5 bases, with 11 bases between the two germline ends. Germline assignment: CDR1 SNHLY and CDR2 FYNNEI. The CDR3 sequence is CASRRGEDQPQHF. The DNA for the CDR3 is TGTGCCAGCAGACGGGGGGAGGATCAGCCCCAGCATTTT. The whole variable domain, filled in from reference TRBV2 and TRBJ1-5, reads EPEVTQTPSHQVTQMGQEVILRCVPISNHLYFYWYRQILGQKVEFLVSFYNNEISEKSEIFDDQFSVERPDGSNFTLKIRSTKLEDSAMYFCASRRGEDQPQHFGDGTRLSIL.

V usage is TRBV6-5 and J usage is TRBJ2-7; 8 bases fit TRBD1. CDR3 length: 14 residues. Losses at the gene ends were 5 bases for V and 4 bases for J; bases not matched to a gene: 7. Germline-derived CDR1 and CDR2 are MNHEY and SVGAGI. Here the CDR3 reads CASSRAGGAYEQYF. DNA of the CDR3: TGTGCCAGCAGTAGGGCAGGGGGCGCGTACGAGCAGTACTTC.

The rearrangement links TRBV20-1 to TRBJ2-7; no definite D call. The CDR3 covers 11 residues. V was cut by 6 bases and J by 3 bases, with 9 bases left in between. Germline V gene lookup returns CDR1 DFQATT and CDR2 SNEGSKA (reference sequence). This CDR3 is CSALRVYEQYF. The DNA of the CDR3 is TGCAGTGCCCTCCGCGTCTACGAGCAGTACTTC.

The rearrangement joins TRBV6-5 to TRBJ1-3; D gene unclear. The V gene lost 8 bases and the J gene lost 0 bases, with 14 bases spanning the gap. The germline gives CDR1 MNHEY, CDR2 SVGAGI. The CDR3 sequence is 15 residues long. CDR3 sequence reads: CASGATQSSGNTIYF. CDR3 DNA sequence: TGTGCCAGCGGCGCAACACAGAGCTCTGGAAACACCATATATTTT.

In DNA form, the CDR3 reads TGTGCCAGCAGTTTACAGGGTTATAGCAATCAGCCCCAGCATTTT. This encodes CASSLQGYSNQPQHF. The J gene is TRBJ1-5, the V gene TRBV28; possibly TRBD1 for D (5 bases). V was cut by 2 bases and J by 0 bases, with 8 bases left in between. Germline assignment: CDR1 MDHEN and CDR2 SYDVKM. The length of the CDR3 is 15 residues.

This clone occurred a few times. The chain carries TRBV11-2 and TRBJ1-2; 9 bases fit TRBD1. The CDR3 extends over 15 amino acids. The V gene's germline CDR1 is SGHAT and CDR2 FQNNGV. V shed 5 bases, J shed 2 bases, and the junction held 6 bases outside the gene matches. The CDR3 coding sequence is TGTGCCAGCAGCGTACAGGGGGCCTTAAACTATGGCTACACCTTC. Protein: CASSVQGALNYGYTF.

The chain links TRBV4-2 to TRBJ1-2; the match to TRBD1 covers 8 bases. The V and J ends lost 1 base and 7 bases, in that order; junction bases with no gene match: 11. The CDR3 covers 16 residues. Germline V gives CDR1 LGHNA, CDR2 YNFKEQ. The CDR3 sequence: CASSQVGTGDVAGYTF. The DNA of the CDR3 is TGTGCCAGCAGCCAAGTGGGGACAGGAGACGTAGCTGGCTACACCTTC.

The DNA of the CDR3 is TGTGCCAGCAGCTTAGCGGGAACTACCTACAATGAGCAGTTCTTC. Protein sequence: CASSLAGTTYNEQFF. The chain combines TRBV7-3 with TRBJ2-1; perhaps TRBD2 as D (6 bases). This CDR3 contains 15 residues. Germline values: CDR1 SGHTA, CDR2 FQGTGA. V gave up 2 bases and J gave up 2 bases, with 10 bases separating them.

On this clone itself: Additional DNA sequences in this sample encode the identical CDR3. This chain joins TRBV5-1 and TRBJ2-7; 12 nucleotides match TRBD2. V was clipped by 0 bases and J by 2 bases; unmatched bases: 0. This CDR3 has 15 residues. Per the germline V gene, CDR1 is SGHRS and CDR2 is YFSETQ. The chain's CDR3 is CASSLASGRAYEQYF. Written as DNA, the CDR3 is TGCGCCAGCAGCTTGGCTAGCGGGAGGGCCTACGAGCAGTACTTC.

The chain is built from TRBV5-1 and TRBJ2-5; 11 nucleotides line up with TRBD2. Germline V gene data show CDR1 as SGHRS and CDR2 as YFSETQ. The ends lost 2 bases at V and 3 bases at J; junction bases unmatched: 6. The CDR3 is made up of 16 amino acids. The CDR3 sequence is CASSFTLAGGEETQYF. CDR3 in DNA: TGCGCCAGCAGCTTCACTTTAGCGGGAGGGGAAGAGACCCAGTACTTC. Drawing the rest from reference TRBV5-1 and TRBJ2-5, the complete variable domain is KAGVTQTPRYLIKTRGQQVTLSCSPISGHRSVSWYQQTPGQGLQFLFEYFSETQRNKGNFPGRFSGRQFSNSRSEMNVSTLELGDSALYLCASSFTLAGGEETQYFGPGTRLLVL.

The chain uses TRBV6-5 and TRBJ1-2; TRBD1 agrees at 8 bases. The germline gives CDR1 MNHEY, CDR2 SVGAGI. J was trimmed by 3 bases and V by 0 bases; bases with no gene match: 6. The CDR3 loop spans 16 amino acids. The CDR3 DNA follows: TGTGCCAGCAGTTACTCGTCGGCACAGGGGGACTATGGCTACACCTTC. This encodes CASSYSSAQGDYGYTF.

This clone was counted between two and nine times. The chain couples TRBV19 to TRBJ1-3; D is ambiguous. CDR1 and CDR2 from the germline V gene are LNHDA and SQIVND (reference sequence). V was clipped by 3 bases and J by 0 bases, with 9 bases between them. The CDR3 sequence is 15 residues long. CDR3 nucleotides: TGTGCCAGTAGTATGGGCATAAGCTCTGGAAACACCATATATTTT. This translates into CASSMGISSGNTIYF.

A remark on this clone: Other nucleotide sequences from this sample produce the same CDR3. This rearrangement joins TRBV5-1 to TRBJ2-1; 12 bases are a match to TRBD2. This CDR3 is 15 amino acids long. V shed 5 bases, J shed 4 bases, and the junction held 4 bases outside the gene matches. Germline V gives CDR1 SGHRS, CDR2 YFSETQ. The CDR3 is CASSGLAGSYNEQFF. CDR3 in DNA: TGCGCCAGCAGTGGACTAGCGGGATCGTACAATGAGCAGTTCTTC.

The chain links TRBV7-9 to TRBJ2-3, with TRBD1 identical over 7 bases. The germline V gene has CDR1 SEHNR and CDR2 FQNEAQ (reference sequence). V was pared by 5 bases and J by 0 bases, with 2 bases of the junction left unmatched. This CDR3 has 14 amino acids. The DNA for the CDR3 is TGTGCCAGCAGCCGGGGACAGAGCACAGATACGCAGTATTTT. Protein product: CASSRGQSTDTQYF.

The CDR3 is CATASGLGTDTQYF. The CDR3 nucleotides are TGTGCCACCGCCAGCGGGTTGGGCACAGATACGCAGTATTTT. V is TRBV9 and J is TRBJ2-3, with D possibly being TRBD2 (6 bases). V lost 9 bases and J 1 base, leaving 15 bases between the germline ends. CDR1 and CDR2 from the germline V gene are SGDLS and YYNGEE. This CDR3 has 14 residues.

This clone was picked up one time. The rearrangement uses TRBV18 and TRBJ2-1, with D maybe TRBD1 (8 bases). The length of the CDR3 is 18 residues. Germline-derived CDR1 and CDR2 are KGHSH and LQKENI. The V and J ends lost 3 bases and 4 bases respectively, with 22 bases between them. The CDR3, as DNA: TGTGCCAGCTCACCGCAGGGGGCCCCAAGCGGGACTTACAATGAGCAGTTCTTC. This codes for CASSPQGAPSGTYNEQFF. Full variable domain (rest looked up from reference TRBV18 and TRBJ2-1): NAGVMQNPRHLVRRRGQEARLRCSPMKGHSHVYWYRQLPEEGLKFMVYLQKENIIDESGMPKERFSAEFPKEGPSILRIQQVVRGDSAAYFCASSPQGAPSGTYNEQFFGPGTRLTVL.